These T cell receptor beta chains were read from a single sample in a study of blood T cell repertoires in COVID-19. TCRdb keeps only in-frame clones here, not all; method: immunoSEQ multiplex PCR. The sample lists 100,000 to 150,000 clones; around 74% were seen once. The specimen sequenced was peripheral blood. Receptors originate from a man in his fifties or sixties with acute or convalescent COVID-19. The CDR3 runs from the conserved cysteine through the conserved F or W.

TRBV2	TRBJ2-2	CASSHRTQQGITNTGELFF
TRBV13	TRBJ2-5	CASSQRQGRGQETQYF
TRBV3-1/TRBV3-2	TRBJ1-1	CASSPIGQGNTEAFF
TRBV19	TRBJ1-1	CASTRDRGDEAFF
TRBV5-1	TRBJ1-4	CASSPGQGNEKLFF
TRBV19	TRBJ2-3	CASSIAGRRDTQYF
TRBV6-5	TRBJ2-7	CASSYSYGGAGSEQYF
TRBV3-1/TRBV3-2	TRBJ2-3	CASSLAGAASDTQYF
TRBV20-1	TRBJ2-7	CSARNTYEQYF
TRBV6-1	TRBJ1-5	CASSGNRGMGNQPQHF
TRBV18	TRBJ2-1	CASSPLPSGSHDEQFF
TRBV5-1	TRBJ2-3	CASGGGRGPTDTQYF
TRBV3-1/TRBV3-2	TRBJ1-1	CASSLGQGGNTEAFF
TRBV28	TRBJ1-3	CASRPRTGSGNTIYF
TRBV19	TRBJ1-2	CAIGTGGASNYGYTF
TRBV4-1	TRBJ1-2	CASSQGWGGVGGYTF
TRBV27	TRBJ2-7	CASRTGTGLYEQYF
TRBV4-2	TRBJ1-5	CASSQSGTDQPQHF